This T cell receptor beta chain originates from a study of T cells in tuberculosis (dated by TCRdb to 2016 to 2019). Concerning the study at large: To characterize T cells specific for the mycobacterial lipid antigen glucose monomycolate (GMM), the study used CD1B tetramers together with high-throughput TCR immunosequencing.

Thawed, overnight-rested PBMC were stained with GMM-loaded CD1B tetramer, a Live/Dead dye and anti-CD3, then sorted on a FACS Aria II. C32 glucose monomycolate purified from Rhodococcus equi was loaded onto CD1B tetramers. Before cryopreservation, the PBMC used for tetramer sorting had been depleted of CD14-expressing monocytes as part of a separate study. Roughly 100,000 tetramer-negative cells were sorted from each donor and analyzed alongside the tetramer-positive cells. Antigen-specific T cells were sorted from several healthy South African adults using GMM-loaded CD1B tetramers. The CDR3 contains 15 residues, cysteine and phenylalanine counted. Of the read, only the CDR3 DNA is kept; its 45 bases are in frame from base 1. Via the germline V gene, CDR1 is SGHDT and CDR2 YYEEEE. V drops 0 bases and J drops 11 bases, leaving 15 bases in between. Points on this clone: One base away there is no much larger clone; base qualities are not given.

Broader findings and caveats from the paper: T cells that bind the CD1B-GMM tetramer with low affinity may have been missed by the stringent sort gate.

Because TCR-alpha and TCR-beta chains were sequenced unpaired, no information on chain pairing was available. The immunoSEQ multiplex PCR assay was used to generate TCR libraries, with TCR-beta and/or TCR-alpha/delta assays applied to each sample. The amplified TCR libraries were sequenced on the Illumina high-throughput platform. As for the original processing: Clustering and dimensionality reduction were performed using pairwise TCRdist distances among GMM-specific receptors from ex vivo sorted or in vitro expanded T cells. Sequence motifs, defined by gene usage and CDR3 content, were tested for enrichment in tetramer-positive compared with tetramer-negative populations. TCRdb took this table from immuneACCESS and kept in-frame rearrangements with V and J called. Such tables lack part of the clones; where checked against another copy, unresolved V genes explain under half of the gap, and the rest is unexplained. V and J calls plus clone size are reproduced from that table; the DNA served to infer D and trimming. This sample holds 80,000 to 100,000 clones; approximately 91% were observed only once. The ten largest clones represent approximately 1.9% of the sample.

The source of this sequence is an adult woman with latent tuberculosis. Sequencing was performed on CD1b-GMM tetramer-negative cells sorted from PBMCs. The sample's cell subset or site label, decoded: T cells not binding CD1B-GMM tetramer, sorted from same donor. The chain uses TRBV5-6 and TRBJ2-6; a weak D assignment points to TRBD1 (5 bases agree). For the CDR3, the sequence is CASSLGGQGRDVLTF. At the DNA level, the sequence is TGTGCCAGCAGCTTGGGAGGCCAGGGCCGCGACGTCCTGACTTTC.